Listed below are T cell receptor beta chains from one sample, sequenced in a study of shared clonotypes between healthy human individuals. The method was immunoSEQ multiplex PCR; TCRdb's version includes in-frame clones alone and lacks a portion of them. The table includes 1.6 million or so clones, about 98.5% detected once. Specimen: naive CD4+ T cells sorted from blood. The receptors were sampled from a man younger than 45 in good health. The CDR3 runs from the conserved cysteine through the conserved F or W. D genes are given only for firm matches. The size entry is marked missing in some rows and otherwise reads once, few, many or a size class.

J gene: TRBJ2-7
D gene: TRBD1
V gene: TRBV5-8
clone size: NA
CDR3 DNA: TGTGCCAGCAGCTTGATAGGGCAGGGGGCAGAGGAGCAGTACTTC
CDR3 protein: CASSLIGQGAEEQYF

J gene: TRBJ2-1
D gene: NA
V gene: TRBV7-7
clone size: NA
CDR3 DNA: TGTGCTAGCAGCCCCGGACTACTATACAATGAGCAGTTCTTC
CDR3 protein: CASSPGLLYNEQFF

J gene: TRBJ1-1
D gene: NA
V gene: TRBV5-6
clone size: NA
CDR3 DNA: TGTGCCAGCAGCTTGGAACGGGGCACTGAAGCTTTCTTT
CDR3 protein: CASSLERGTEAFF

J gene: TRBJ1-4
D gene: TRBD1
V gene: TRBV15
clone size: NA
CDR3 DNA: TGTGCCACCAGCAGAGGACAGGGAACTAATGAAAAACTGTTTTTT
CDR3 protein: CATSRGQGTNEKLFF

J gene: TRBJ2-1
D gene: NA
V gene: TRBV25-1
clone size: NA
CDR3 DNA: TGTGCCAGCAGTGAACACTCCCTCTCCTACAATGAGCAGTTCTTC
CDR3 protein: CASSEHSLSYNEQFF

J gene: TRBJ1-2
D gene: NA
V gene: TRBV30
clone size: NA
CDR3 DNA: TGTGCCTGGAGTTCTCGGGAAGGCTACACCTTC
CDR3 protein: CAWSSREGYTF

J gene: TRBJ1-5
D gene: TRBD1
V gene: TRBV19
clone size: NA
CDR3 DNA: TGTGCCAGTAGTATAAGCGACAGGGGGCTTAATCAGCCCCAGCATTTT
CDR3 protein: CASSISDRGLNQPQHF

J gene: TRBJ1-4
D gene: TRBD1
V gene: TRBV9
clone size: NA
CDR3 DNA: TGTGCCAGCAGCGGGACAGGGGTTGGTGAAAAACTGTTTTTT
CDR3 protein: CASSGTGVGEKLFF

J gene: TRBJ2-7
D gene: NA
V gene: TRBV5-1
clone size: NA
CDR3 DNA: TGCGCCAGCAGCCCGGGACTCCAGATTAGCTCCTACGAGCAGTACTTC
CDR3 protein: CASSPGLQISSYEQYF

J gene: TRBJ1-5
D gene: TRBD1
V gene: TRBV28
clone size: NA
CDR3 DNA: TGTGCCAGCAGCTGGACAGGGCGAAGTCAGCCCCAGCATTTT
CDR3 protein: CASSWTGRSQPQHF

J gene: TRBJ2-1
D gene: NA
V gene: TRBV5-1
clone size: once
CDR3 DNA: TGCGCCAGCAGTTCGACTAGGAGCTCCTACAATGAGCAGTTCTTC
CDR3 protein: CASSSTRSSYNEQFF

J gene: TRBJ1-2
D gene: TRBD1
V gene: TRBV10-1
clone size: NA
CDR3 DNA: TGCGCCAGCAGACCGACAGGGGCCGTCGACTATGGCTACACCTTC
CDR3 protein: CASRPTGAVDYGYTF

J gene: TRBJ2-3
D gene: NA
V gene: TRBV5-1
clone size: NA
CDR3 DNA: TGCGCCAGCAGCTTTCGGCGTTCAGCGGTGAACCGGGCAGATACGCAGTATTTT
CDR3 protein: CASSFRRSAVNRADTQYF

J gene: TRBJ2-7
D gene: TRBD1
V gene: TRBV27
clone size: NA
CDR3 DNA: TGTGCCAGCAGTAACGGACAGGGGAACTCCTACGAGCAGTACTTC
CDR3 protein: CASSNGQGNSYEQYF

J gene: TRBJ2-7
D gene: TRBD2
V gene: TRBV7-9
clone size: NA
CDR3 DNA: TGTGCCAGCAGCTCTAGCGGGAGTGGCTCCTACGAGCAGTACTTC
CDR3 protein: CASSSSGSGSYEQYF

J gene: TRBJ2-7
D gene: TRBD2
V gene: TRBV5-4
clone size: NA
CDR3 DNA: TGTGCCAGCAGCTTGCGACTAGCTGGAACTTTCGAGCAGTACTTC
CDR3 protein: CASSLRLAGTFEQYF

J gene: TRBJ1-5
D gene: NA
V gene: TRBV28
clone size: NA
CDR3 DNA: TGTGCCAGCACAGTGGGGGTTAATCAGCCCCAGCATTTT
CDR3 protein: CASTVGVNQPQHF

J gene: TRBJ1-1
D gene: NA
V gene: TRBV28
clone size: NA
CDR3 DNA: TGTGCCAGCAGTTCCCCCCGGAACACTGAAGCTTTCTTT
CDR3 protein: CASSSPRNTEAFF

J gene: TRBJ1-5
D gene: NA
V gene: TRBV6-1
clone size: NA
CDR3 DNA: TGTGCCAGCAGTGGGGTTCCCGGTTATAGCAATCAGCCCCAGCATTTT
CDR3 protein: CASSGVPGYSNQPQHF

J gene: TRBJ2-1
D gene: TRBD1
V gene: TRBV19
clone size: NA
CDR3 DNA: TGTGCCAGTAGTATAGACGCAGGGGGCTTTCTCAATGAGCAGTTCTTC
CDR3 protein: CASSIDAGGFLNEQFF

J gene: TRBJ2-6
D gene: NA
V gene: TRBV4-3
clone size: NA
CDR3 DNA: TGCGCCAGCAGCCAAGATCTCGGGGCTGGGGCCAACGTCCTGACTTTC
CDR3 protein: CASSQDLGAGANVLTF

J gene: TRBJ1-1
D gene: TRBD1
V gene: TRBV18
clone size: NA
CDR3 DNA: TGTGCCAGCTCACTACCAGGGGGATGGATTGAAGCTTTCTTT
CDR3 protein: CASSLPGGWIEAFF

J gene: TRBJ2-5
D gene: NA
V gene: TRBV15
clone size: NA
CDR3 DNA: TGTGCCACCAGCAGAGAGGGGTGGGAGGTGGAGACCCAGTACTTC
CDR3 protein: CATSREGWEVETQYF

J gene: TRBJ2-1
D gene: TRBD2
V gene: TRBV10-2
clone size: NA
CDR3 DNA: TGCGCCAGCAGTGATACTTGGAGCGGGAGCCCCCACAATGAGCAGTTCTTC
CDR3 protein: CASSDTWSGSPHNEQFF

J gene: TRBJ2-7
D gene: NA
V gene: TRBV9
clone size: once
CDR3 DNA: TGTGCCAGCAGCGTAGCGCCCCAGGGGTACGAGCAGTACTTC
CDR3 protein: CASSVAPQGYEQYF

J gene: TRBJ1-5
D gene: NA
V gene: TRBV6-6
clone size: NA
CDR3 DNA: TGTGCCAGCAGTTCCAACCAGGGTTCTCTCAATCAGCCCCAGCATTTT
CDR3 protein: CASSSNQGSLNQPQHF

J gene: TRBJ2-2
D gene: NA
V gene: TRBV7-2
clone size: NA
CDR3 DNA: TGTGCCAGCAGCGCCTGGGACTTCGGCAGGGAGCTGTTTTTT
CDR3 protein: CASSAWDFGRELFF

J gene: TRBJ1-1
D gene: NA
V gene: TRBV2
clone size: NA
CDR3 DNA: TGTGCCAGCAGTGCGGGACGCTTGAACACTGAAGCTTTCTTT
CDR3 protein: CASSAGRLNTEAFF

J gene: TRBJ2-5
D gene: NA
V gene: TRBV7-2
clone size: NA
CDR3 DNA: TGTGCCAGCAGTGAAGTATGGCAAGAGACCCAGTACTTC
CDR3 protein: CASSEVWQETQYF

J gene: TRBJ2-1
D gene: TRBD2
V gene: TRBV5-1
clone size: NA
CDR3 DNA: TGCGCCAGCAGCTTCCGGCTAGCGGGAGACAATGAGCAGTTCTTC
CDR3 protein: CASSFRLAGDNEQFF

J gene: TRBJ2-2
D gene: NA
V gene: TRBV10-2
clone size: NA
CDR3 DNA: TGCGCCAGCAGCAGGGTGGACACCGGGGAGCTGTTTTTT
CDR3 protein: CASSRVDTGELFF

J gene: TRBJ2-7
D gene: NA
V gene: TRBV28
clone size: NA
CDR3 DNA: TGTGCCAGCGGTGACTTTGGGATGTCCTACGAGCAGTACTTC
CDR3 protein: CASGDFGMSYEQYF

J gene: TRBJ2-1
D gene: TRBD2
V gene: TRBV11-1
clone size: NA
CDR3 DNA: TGTGCCAGCAAAGGGACTAGCGGGGGCAACAATGAGCAGTTCTTC
CDR3 protein: CASKGTSGGNNEQFF

J gene: TRBJ2-7
D gene: NA
V gene: TRBV20-1
clone size: NA
CDR3 DNA: TGCAGTGCGTGGCGAGCGTACGAGCAGTACTTC
CDR3 protein: CSAWRAYEQYF

J gene: TRBJ2-2
D gene: NA
V gene: TRBV29-1
clone size: NA
CDR3 DNA: TGCAGCGTTGACGGCCCCGGGGAGCTGTTTTTT
CDR3 protein: CSVDGPGELFF

J gene: TRBJ2-4
D gene: NA
V gene: TRBV19
clone size: NA
CDR3 DNA: TGTGCCAGTAGTATAGGCTGGGCTCGGGGGTTAGACAAAAACATTCAGTACTTC
CDR3 protein: CASSIGWARGLDKNIQYF

J gene: TRBJ2-3
D gene: TRBD2
V gene: TRBV5-3
clone size: NA
CDR3 DNA: TGTGCCAGAAGCTATTGGGGCGGGAGAGTGGTGGGCACAGATACGCAGTATTTT
CDR3 protein: CARSYWGGRVVGTDTQYF

J gene: TRBJ2-7
D gene: NA
V gene: TRBV28
clone size: NA
CDR3 DNA: TGTGCCAGCAGGGACTGGGCCGACTCCTACGAGCAGTACTTC
CDR3 protein: CASRDWADSYEQYF

J gene: TRBJ1-1
D gene: NA
V gene: TRBV18
clone size: NA
CDR3 DNA: TGTGCCAGCTCACGGGCGGGCAGGGGCGCTGAAGCTTTCTTT
CDR3 protein: CASSRAGRGAEAFF

J gene: TRBJ2-3
D gene: NA
V gene: TRBV5-1
clone size: NA
CDR3 DNA: TGCGCCAGCTTTTCCGGCACAGATACGCAGTATTTT
CDR3 protein: CASFSGTDTQYF

J gene: TRBJ2-1
D gene: NA
V gene: TRBV5-4
clone size: once
CDR3 DNA: TGTGCCAGCAGCTTGGACGTAGGGAGGAGCTCCTACAATGAGCAGTTCTTC
CDR3 protein: CASSLDVGRSSYNEQFF

J gene: TRBJ1-4
D gene: NA
V gene: TRBV28
clone size: once
CDR3 DNA: TGTGCCAGCAGGCTGCGGTGGACTAATGAAAAACTGTTTTTT
CDR3 protein: CASRLRWTNEKLFF

J gene: TRBJ2-6
D gene: NA
V gene: TRBV18
clone size: NA
CDR3 DNA: TGTGCCAGCTCACCAGGCGGGACGGGCTTAGGTGGGGCCAACGTCCTGACTTTC
CDR3 protein: CASSPGGTGLGGANVLTF

J gene: TRBJ2-3
D gene: NA
V gene: TRBV5-1
clone size: NA
CDR3 DNA: TGCGCCAGCAGCTTAACTAGGGCGTGGGGCACAGATACGCAGTATTTT
CDR3 protein: CASSLTRAWGTDTQYF

J gene: TRBJ1-3
D gene: NA
V gene: TRBV7-9
clone size: once
CDR3 DNA: TGTGCCAGCAGCTACAGTGGAAACACCATATATTTT
CDR3 protein: CASSYSGNTIYF

J gene: TRBJ1-1
D gene: TRBD1
V gene: TRBV2
clone size: NA
CDR3 DNA: TGTGCCAGCAGTCCCGGCTCAGGGGGGACCGTAGCTTTCTTT
CDR3 protein: CASSPGSGGTVAFF

J gene: TRBJ2-5
D gene: NA
V gene: TRBV7-9
clone size: few
CDR3 DNA: TGTGCCAGCAGCTTAGTTGAAGAGACCCAGTACTTC
CDR3 protein: CASSLVEETQYF

J gene: TRBJ1-2
D gene: NA
V gene: TRBV14
clone size: NA
CDR3 DNA: TGTGCCAGCAGCCAAGGGGGAACTAACTATGGCTACACCTTC
CDR3 protein: CASSQGGTNYGYTF

J gene: TRBJ2-7
D gene: NA
V gene: TRBV7-2
clone size: NA
CDR3 DNA: TGTGCCAGCAGCTCGGATAGTCCTCCTACCCGGGAGCAGTACTTC
CDR3 protein: CASSSDSPPTREQYF

J gene: TRBJ2-5
D gene: NA
V gene: TRBV27
clone size: NA
CDR3 DNA: TGTGCCAGCAGTCCTCGCCCCCAGTACTTC
CDR3 protein: CASSPRPQYF

J gene: TRBJ2-7
D gene: NA
V gene: TRBV7-2
clone size: NA
CDR3 DNA: TGTGCCAGCAGCGTAAGAGACACATTTCACTCCCCCTACGAGCAGTACTTC
CDR3 protein: CASSVRDTFHSPYEQYF

J gene: TRBJ2-7
D gene: NA
V gene: TRBV11-2
clone size: NA
CDR3 DNA: TGTGCCAGCAGCTTAGTGGGCGGGACCTACGAGCAGTACTTC
CDR3 protein: CASSLVGGTYEQYF

J gene: TRBJ2-1
D gene: TRBD2
V gene: TRBV7-3
clone size: once
CDR3 DNA: TGTGCCAGCAGCTCACTTCTAGCGGGAGTTAATGAGCAGTTCTTC
CDR3 protein: CASSSLLAGVNEQFF

J gene: TRBJ2-3
D gene: NA
V gene: TRBV5-1
clone size: NA
CDR3 DNA: TGCGCCAGCAGCACCGACCCAGAAGATACGCAGTATTTT
CDR3 protein: CASSTDPEDTQYF